The 32 T cell receptor beta chains given below trace back to one sample, sequenced in a study of OX40 agonist ivuxolimab in advanced cancers. Produced via immunoSEQ multiplex PCR; TCRdb's table is partial and in-frame only. The sample shows more than 85,000 clones, 91% of them seen only once. The sample consisted of CD4+ or CD8+ T cells sorted from blood, taken in a trial of the OX40 agonist ivuxolimab. These receptors all come from an adult with an advanced solid tumor such as melanoma, head and neck, liver or kidney cancer.

The chain joins TRBV5-1 to TRBJ2-5; 7 nucleotides agree with TRBD2. There are 14 residues in the CDR3. CDR1 and CDR2 (germline): SGHRS, YFSETQ. The ends lost 6 bases at V and 5 bases at J; junction bases unmatched: 10. This CDR3 reads CASKKGGELETQYF. The CDR3 DNA reads as TGCGCCAGCAAAAAGGGAGGGGAGTTGGAGACCCAGTACTTC.

The chain has TRBV28 and TRBJ1-1, with TRBD1 identical over 11 bases. Unmatched junction bases numbered 5, after V lost 8 bases and J lost 3 bases. The CDR3 runs to 14 residues. Germline lookup yields CDR1 MDHEN and CDR2 SYDVKM. The CDR3 sequence is CASQPGQGDTEAFF. CDR3 in DNA: TGTGCCAGCCAACCGGGACAGGGGGACACTGAAGCTTTCTTT.

CDR3 sequence (DNA): TGTGCCAGCAGTCGGGGACAGGGTACCTACGAGCAGTACTTC. Its protein is CASSRGQGTYEQYF. The chain employs TRBV6-6 and TRBJ2-7, with TRBD1 matching 9 bases. Looked up from germline, CDR1 is MNHNY and CDR2 is SVGAGI (reference sequence). V lost 5 bases and J lost 2; bases outside the gene matches: 4. The CDR3 runs to 14 residues.

This chain uses TRBV30 with TRBJ2-1; perhaps D is TRBD1 or TRBD2 (5 bases each). The V gene's germline CDR1 is GTSNPN and CDR2 SVGIG (reference sequence). V was cut by 0 bases and J by 6 bases, with 15 bases left in between. The length of the CDR3 is 15 residues. The CDR3 nucleotides are TGTGCCTGGAGTGTTACTCTAGCAAGGGGCAATGAGCAGTTCTTC. Translating it yields CAWSVTLARGNEQFF.

The V gene is TRBV28, the J gene TRBJ1-4; maybe TRBD1 (6 bases). Trimming pared 6 bases from V and 15 bases from J, leaving 11 bases between. The germline CDR1 and CDR2 sequences are MDHEN and SYDVKM. CDR3 length equals 10 residues. Written as DNA, the CDR3 is TGTGCCAGCAGCTACGACAGGATGTTTTTT. This sequence encodes CASSYDRMFF.

In this sample, this clone turned up once. The gene calls are TRBV11-2 and TRBJ2-7; 9 nucleotides agree with TRBD1. Germline V gene data show CDR1 as SGHAT and CDR2 as FQNNGV. Germline trimming cut 1 base from V and 4 bases from J; bases unmatched to any gene: 5. CDR3 size: 15 residues. The CDR3 spells CASSLGSGQGYEQYF. CDR3 DNA: TGTGCCAGCAGCTTAGGGTCGGGACAGGGTTACGAGCAGTACTTC. The full variable domain, completed using reference TRBV11-2 and TRBJ2-7, is EAGVAQSPRYKIIEKRQSVAFWCNPISGHATLYWYQQILGQGPKLLIQFQNNGVVDDSQLPKDRFSAERLKGVDSTLKIQPAKLEDSAVYLCASSLGSGQGYEQYFGPGTRLTVT.

The chain recombines TRBV19 with TRBJ2-2; the match to TRBD1 covers 10 bases. V lost 9 bases to trimming and J lost 5 bases; unmatched junction nucleotides: 3. Germline CDR1 reads LNHDA; CDR2 reads SQIVND (reference sequence). The CDR3 loop spans 13 amino acids. The CDR3 sequence is CASRDRGTGELFF. In DNA form, the CDR3 reads TGTGCCAGCCGGGACAGGGGTACCGGGGAGCTGTTTTTT. Supplemented by reference TRBV19 and TRBJ2-2, the full variable domain reads DGGITQSPKYLFRKEGQNVTLSCEQNLNHDAMYWYRQDPGQGLRLIYYSQIVNDFQKGDIAEGYSVSREKKESFPLTVTSAQKNPTAFYLCASRDRGTGELFFGEGSRLTVL.

This clone was recorded only once. The J gene is TRBJ2-7, the V gene TRBV6-6, with 7 bases that match TRBD2. This CDR3 region has 15 residues. CDR1 is MNHNY and CDR2 is SVGAGI in the germline V gene (reference sequence). J gave up 1 base and V 4 bases, and 7 bases lay outside the gene matches. The CDR3 DNA sequence: TGTGCCAGCAGTTCTCCTAGCGGACAATCCTACGAGCAGTACTTC. Its protein is CASSSPSGQSYEQYF.

This chain joins TRBV19 and TRBJ2-3, with 7 bases identical to TRBD2. V lost 3 bases to trimming and J lost 9 bases; unmatched junction nucleotides: 15. CDR1 is LNHDA and CDR2 is SQIVND in the germline V gene (reference sequence). There are 16 residues in the CDR3. CDR3 sequence (DNA): TGTGCCAGTAGTATCGGGGCTAGCGGACCCTTATCGACGCAGTATTTT. Translation: CASSIGASGPLSTQYF.

The chain is built from TRBV30 and TRBJ2-7, with D perhaps matching TRBD1 (7 bases). CDR1 is GTSNPN, CDR2 SVGIG, per germline (reference sequence). Trimming stripped 4 bases from V and 7 bases from J, with 14 bases between. The CDR3 runs to 12 residues. This chain's CDR3 is CAWTFQGGEQYF. The DNA of the CDR3 is TGTGCCTGGACTTTTCAGGGGGGAGAGCAGTACTTC.

The chain joins TRBV10-3 to TRBJ2-3, with TRBD2 matching over 11 bases. J gave up 8 bases and V 5 bases, and 12 bases lay outside the gene matches. Germline-derived CDR1 and CDR2 are ENHRY and SYGVKD. The CDR3 loop spans 16 amino acids. Written as DNA, the CDR3 is TGTGCCATCAGTCGACTTACTAGCGGGAGTGATGGTACGCAGTATTTT. Its translation is CAISRLTSGSDGTQYF.

This clone came up once. J is TRBJ2-2 and V is TRBV30, with 7 bases aligning to TRBD2. This CDR3 is built from 16 residues. Germline V gene data show CDR1 as GTSNPN and CDR2 as SVGIG (reference sequence). Trimming at V came to 8 bases and at J to 7 bases, leaving 19 bases not matched to a gene. In DNA, the CDR3 is TGTGCCAGCCCGAGGGGTGGCCTAGCGGTGAGCGGGGAGCTGTTTTTT. Translation: CASPRGGLAVSGELFF.

The genes are TRBV18 and TRBJ2-5; 11 bases agree with TRBD1. The CDR3 extends over 15 amino acids. Germline lookup yields CDR1 KGHSH and CDR2 LQKENI. V gave up 3 bases and J gave up 1 base; unmatched junction bases: 1. The CDR3 sequence: CASSPGQGVQETQYF. CDR3 bases: TGTGCCAGCTCACCGGGACAGGGGGTCCAAGAGACCCAGTACTTC.

The chain couples TRBV10-3 to TRBJ2-5; D is perhaps TRBD2 (5 bases). The V and J ends lost 7 bases and 2 bases respectively, with 11 bases between them. The CDR3 length is 13 residues. The germline V gene has CDR1 ENHRY and CDR2 SYGVKD. In nucleotides, the CDR3 is TGTGCCATCACGGCGGGCCAACAAGAGACCCAGTACTTC. This translates into CAITAGQQETQYF.

This chain connects TRBV18 to TRBJ2-1, with D tentatively TRBD2 (7 bases). Germline V gene data show CDR1 as KGHSH and CDR2 as LQKENI. CDR3 length: 17 amino acids. Between the trimmed V and J ends, which lost 0 bases and 2 bases, there was a span of 14 bases. CDR3 sequence reads: CASSPPQGGGTYNEQFF. CDR3 nucleotides: TGTGCCAGCTCACCACCCCAGGGCGGGGGCACCTACAATGAGCAGTTCTTC.

This chain joins TRBV19 and TRBJ2-5; 11 bases are a match to TRBD2. This CDR3 has 14 residues. Trimming took 4 bases from V and 4 from J; bases not matched to a gene: 2. The germline V gene encodes CDR1 LNHDA and CDR2 SQIVND (reference sequence). The CDR3: CASSTGLAGETQYF. The CDR3 DNA reads as TGTGCCAGTAGTACCGGACTAGCGGGAGAGACCCAGTACTTC. Looking up the rest from reference TRBV19 and TRBJ2-5 gives the full variable domain: DGGITQSPKYLFRKEGQNVTLSCEQNLNHDAMYWYRQDPGQGLRLIYYSQIVNDFQKGDIAEGYSVSREKKESFPLTVTSAQKNPTAFYLCASSTGLAGETQYFGPGTRLLVL.

This clone was seen a single time. The gene calls are TRBV5-1 and TRBJ2-5, with D perhaps TRBD1 (6 bases). Germline V CDR1 and CDR2: SGHRS, YFSETQ. The CDR3 loop spans 14 amino acids. V dropped 4 bases and J dropped 2 bases, with 12 bases sitting between them. Written as DNA, the CDR3 is TGCGCCAGCAGCGGCGGACAGCCTCAAGAGACCCAGTACTTC. Protein sequence: CASSGGQPQETQYF.

As DNA, the CDR3 is TGTGCCAGCAGCTTAGTTGAGGGCCCCCCAGCTTTCTTT. Protein product: CASSLVEGPPAFF. The V gene is TRBV7-2, the J gene TRBJ1-1; D remains unclear. The ends were cut back, 1 base at V and 10 bases at J, with 13 bases in the middle. Germline CDR1 reads SGHTA; CDR2 reads FQGNSA. The CDR3 consists of 13 residues.

This clone has only a few counts. The chain combines TRBV5-8 with TRBJ1-5, with D perhaps TRBD1 (5 bases). Trimming removed 4 bases from V and 6 bases from J, with 17 bases in between. Germline loops: CDR1 SGHTS, CDR2 YDEGEE. This CDR3 is 15 amino acids long. The CDR3 sequence is CASSQGGGPVQPQHF. The DNA for the CDR3 is TGTGCCAGCAGCCAGGGCGGAGGGCCGGTTCAGCCCCAGCATTTT. Full variable domain (rest looked up from reference TRBV5-8 and TRBJ1-5): EAGVTQSPTHLIKTRGQQATLRCSPISGHTSVYWYQQALGLGLQFLLWYDEGEERNRGNFPPRFSGRQFPNYSSELNVNALELEDSALYLCASSQGGGPVQPQHFGDGTRLSIL.

This rearrangement joins TRBV10-2 to TRBJ2-5, with 9 bases identical to TRBD1. V dropped 6 bases and J dropped 5; count of bases not matched to a gene: 10. CDR1 is WSHSY, CDR2 SAAADI, per germline. The CDR3 loop spans 15 amino acids. The CDR3 nucleotides are TGCGCCAGCAGCGGACCACAGGGGGCTTGGGAGACCCAGTACTTC. Encoded protein: CASSGPQGAWETQYF.

This chain connects TRBV6-1 to TRBJ1-2, with 11 bases that match TRBD1. Trimming took 4 bases from V and 4 from J; bases not matched to a gene: 11. This CDR3 contains 17 residues. CDR1 and CDR2 (germline): MNHNS, SASEGT. CDR3 region: CASSAPGQGAYVYGYTF. The CDR3 nucleotides read TGTGCCAGCAGTGCTCCCGGACAGGGGGCGTACGTCTATGGCTACACCTTC.

The chain links TRBV18 to TRBJ1-1; D not certain. This CDR3 is built from 16 residues. Germline CDR1 reads KGHSH; CDR2 reads LQKENI. Trimming took 0 bases from V and 3 from J, leaving 14 bases between them. CDR3 sequence (DNA): TGTGCCAGCTCACCACCCCCCCCAGAAGAGTACACTGAAGCTTTCTTT. Protein: CASSPPPPEEYTEAFF. Filled out from reference TRBV18 and TRBJ1-1, the complete variable domain reads NAGVMQNPRHLVRRRGQEARLRCSPMKGHSHVYWYRQLPEEGLKFMVYLQKENIIDESGMPKERFSAEFPKEGPSILRIQQVVRGDSAAYFCASSPPPPEEYTEAFFGQGTRLTVV.

In this sample, this clone turned up once. This chain links TRBV5-1 with TRBJ1-5; D is unresolved. Germline V gene lookup returns CDR1 SGHRS and CDR2 YFSETQ. Trimming removed 0 bases from V and 7 bases from J, with 8 bases in between. The CDR3 has 13 amino acids. The CDR3 DNA reads as TGCGCCAGCAGCTTGGAGGAGGGACAGCCCCAGCATTTT. It codes for CASSLEEGQPQHF.

The genes are TRBV7-6 and TRBJ2-5; the D gene is possibly TRBD1 (6 bases). CDR3 length: 15 residues. CDR1 and CDR2 from the germline V gene are SGHVS and FNYEAQ. The V end lost 1 base, the J end lost 5 bases, and 14 bases lay between the germline ends. The CDR3 bases are TGTGCCAGCAGCTTAGATTGGACAGCGCGGGAGACCCAGTACTTC. It is translated as CASSLDWTARETQYF.

The chain has TRBV7-8 and TRBJ2-4; D remains unclear. V lost 7 bases to trimming and J lost 6 bases, with 16 bases between them. The V gene's germline CDR1 is SGHVS and CDR2 FQNEAQ. There are 14 residues in the CDR3. The CDR3 DNA reads as TGTGCCAGCACCCCATCCCCGGATCCAAACATTCAGTACTTC. It yields the protein CASTPSPDPNIQYF.

This sequence joins TRBV7-9 and TRBJ2-1, with no clear D. V was trimmed by 2 bases and J by 6 bases, leaving 11 bases between them. The CDR3 is 14 amino acids. Germline V lookup: CDR1 SEHNR, CDR2 FQNEAQ (reference sequence). Here the CDR3 DNA reads TGTGCCAGCAGCTTATGGGTGGCCCTCAATGAGCAGTTCTTC. As protein: CASSLWVALNEQFF.

The chain combines TRBV9 with TRBJ1-3; TRBD1 matches 7 bases. From germline, CDR1 is SGDLS and CDR2 YYNGEE. CDR3 length equals 15 residues. The V and J ends lost 4 bases and 9 bases, in that order; junction bases with no gene match: 13. The CDR3 DNA reads as TGTGCCAGCAGCCCGACTCTTGACAGGGTTGGCACCATATATTTT. Protein product: CASSPTLDRVGTIYF.

The chain couples TRBV11-2 to TRBJ2-3; D possibly corresponds to TRBD1 (5 bases). The V gene lost 3 bases and the J gene lost 3 bases, with 10 bases spanning the gap. Germline V gene data show CDR1 as SGHAT and CDR2 as FQNNGV. The CDR3 extends over 14 amino acids. As DNA, the CDR3 is TGTGCCAGCAGCTTTCTTCAGGGAACAGATACGCAGTATTTT. Its translation: CASSFLQGTDTQYF.

The V gene is TRBV19, the J gene TRBJ2-4; 9 bases align to TRBD2. V shed 0 bases, J shed 2 bases, and the junction held 11 bases outside the gene matches. Per the germline V gene, CDR1 is LNHDA and CDR2 is SQIVND (reference sequence). The CDR3 loop spans 19 amino acids. CDR3 coding DNA: TGTGCCAGTAGTATAGATCAAGGAGGAGCTAGCGGGACCAAAAACATTCAGTACTTC. Protein sequence: CASSIDQGGASGTKNIQYF.

The DNA for the CDR3 is TGTGCCAGCAGCGTAGCTATAGCGGGAGGGTTTGAGCAGTTCTTC. Protein sequence: CASSVAIAGGFEQFF. The chain joins TRBV9 to TRBJ2-1; 11 nucleotides line up with TRBD2. J gave up 9 bases and V 0 bases, and 5 bases lay outside the gene matches. Per the germline V gene, CDR1 is SGDLS and CDR2 is YYNGEE. The CDR3 length is 15 residues. The full variable domain, its missing parts supplied by reference TRBV9 and TRBJ2-1, is DSGVTQTPKHLITATGQRVTLRCSPRSGDLSVYWYQQSLDQGLQFLIQYYNGEERAKGNILERFSAQQFPDLHSELNLSSLELGDSALYFCASSVAIAGGFEQFFGPGTRLTVL.

The V and J genes are TRBV19 and TRBJ1-4; possibly TRBD1 for D (6 bases). The CDR3 is made up of 15 amino acids. Germline V gene data show CDR1 as LNHDA and CDR2 as SQIVND (reference sequence). Trimming stripped 5 bases from V and 7 bases from J, with 17 bases between. CDR3 in DNA: TGTGCCAGTAGTGCACAGGGTGTTGGAGTTGAAAAACTGTTTTTT. Its protein is CASSAQGVGVEKLFF. Complete variable domain (other parts from reference TRBV19 and TRBJ1-4): DGGITQSPKYLFRKEGQNVTLSCEQNLNHDAMYWYRQDPGQGLRLIYYSQIVNDFQKGDIAEGYSVSREKKESFPLTVTSAQKNPTAFYLCASSAQGVGVEKLFFGSGTQLSVL.

CDR3 DNA: TGTGCCAGCTCACCTGCACTGGCCTACGAGCAGTACTTC. Amino acid sequence: CASSPALAYEQYF. The V and J genes are TRBV18 and TRBJ2-7; no firm D call. Trimming removed 3 bases from V and 2 bases from J, with 8 bases in between. This CDR3 region has 13 residues. CDR1 and CDR2 from the germline V gene are KGHSH and LQKENI.